This passage covers 27 T cell receptor beta chains from one sample sequenced in a study of beta chain features in type 1 diabetes. General observations from the study: When Type 1 diabetes patients were examined, their TCRB CDR3s proved moderately but significantly shorter in all four CD4+ subsets.

Every bit of the isolated RNA underwent reverse transcription, so sequencing read expressed TCRB transcripts. Here immunoSEQ multiplex PCR was the method, and the copy in TCRdb shows in-frame clones only, minus some. The repertoire has around 250,000 clones, about a fifth of them found once; the top ten carry 0.028%. Antigens of these TCRs are unknown. Input material: naive CD4+ T cells from blood. The receptors originated from a woman aged 40 to 55 with type 1 diabetes.

This clone was observed a few times. V and J are TRBV6-5 and TRBJ2-7; the D gene is possibly TRBD1 (6 bases). In germline, CDR1 is MNHEY, CDR2 SVGAGI. V lost 6 bases to trimming and J lost 0 bases, with 12 bases between them. This CDR3 comprises 14 residues. The DNA of the CDR3 is TGTGCCAGCAGCCAACAGGGAAGCTCCTACGAGCAGTACTTC. Its protein is CASSQQGSSYEQYF.

This chain uses TRBV9 with TRBJ2-1; D perhaps matches TRBD1 (6 bases). CDR1 SGDLS and CDR2 YYNGEE come from the germline V gene. Trimming pared 0 bases from V and 2 bases from J, leaving 9 bases between. The CDR3 runs 15 residues. For the CDR3, the DNA is TGTGCCAGCAGCGTAGAAAGGGGGACCTACAATGAGCAGTTCTTC. This translates into CASSVERGTYNEQFF.

The chain combines TRBV27 with TRBJ1-5, with D perhaps matching TRBD1 (5 bases). CDR3 size: 19 residues. Trimming stripped 5 bases from V and 0 bases from J, with 23 bases between. Germline V gene data show CDR1 as MNHEY and CDR2 as SMNVEV (reference sequence). CDR3 sequence (DNA): TGTGCCAGCAGTCGAATCAGGGTTTCTGGGGCTCATAGCAATCAGCCCCAGCATTTT. The encoded protein is CASSRIRVSGAHSNQPQHF.

The chain is built from TRBV2 and TRBJ1-2; TRBD1 might be the D (5 bases). Trimming removed 0 bases from V and 6 bases from J, with 11 bases in between. The V gene's germline CDR1 is SNHLY and CDR2 FYNNEI. This CDR3 comprises 14 residues. The chain's CDR3 is CASSEAPGRNGYTF. CDR3 in DNA: TGTGCCAGCAGTGAAGCACCAGGGCGTAATGGCTACACCTTC.

This clone has just a few counts. This sequence joins TRBV9 and TRBJ2-3; 8 bases agree with TRBD1. The CDR3 is 14 amino acids. In germline, CDR1 is SGDLS, CDR2 YYNGEE. V was pared by 0 bases and J by 8 bases, with 5 bases of the junction left unmatched. The CDR3 is CASSVATGGSTQYF. The DNA of the CDR3 is TGTGCCAGCAGCGTAGCTACAGGGGGGAGTACGCAGTATTTT.

In nucleotides, the CDR3 is TGTGCCAGCAGCTCCTCGGGACATCCGGACGACCCCGGGGAGCTGTTTTTT. This translates into CASSSSGHPDDPGELFF. The chain is built from TRBV7-3 and TRBJ2-2; perhaps TRBD1 as D (6 bases). Germline values: CDR1 SGHTA, CDR2 FQGTGA. This CDR3 comprises 17 residues. The V end was cut by 4 bases, the J end by 6 bases, with 21 bases between.

The CDR3 sequence: CASSQEDTNGYTF. The CDR3 coding sequence is TGCGCCAGCAGCCAGGAAGACACAAATGGCTACACCTTC. The chain carries TRBV4-1 and TRBJ1-2; no clear D. Germline-derived CDR1 and CDR2 are MGHRA and YSYEKL. This CDR3 region has 13 residues. The V end was cut by 3 bases, the J end by 6 bases, with 11 bases between.

The J gene is TRBJ2-7, the V gene TRBV11-1; 8 bases are shared with TRBD1. There are 14 residues in the CDR3. The germline V gene has CDR1 SGHAT and CDR2 FQDESV (reference sequence). The V gene end was trimmed by 3 bases and the J gene end by 1 base; junction bases not matched to a gene: 2. CDR3: CASSFRQGSYEQYF. The CDR3 coding sequence is TGTGCCAGCAGCTTTCGACAGGGGTCCTACGAGCAGTACTTC.

V gene TRBV19 combines with J gene TRBJ2-1; D remains unclear. V was trimmed by 4 bases and J by 8 bases, leaving 6 bases between them. The CDR3 has 11 amino acids. Germline lookup yields CDR1 LNHDA and CDR2 SQIVND (reference sequence). CDR3 sequence (DNA): TGTGCCAGTAGTAAGGCGGATGAGCAGTTCTTC. This encodes CASSKADEQFF.

Only a few counts were recorded for this clone. The genes are TRBV6-5 and TRBJ1-4, with 7 nucleotides matching TRBD1. CDR1 and CDR2 from the germline V gene are MNHEY and SVGAGI. The V and J ends lost 5 bases and 4 bases, in that order; junction bases with no gene match: 4. This CDR3 contains 14 residues. The CDR3 protein is CASSLDRFNEKLFF. In DNA, the CDR3 is TGTGCCAGCAGTCTGGACAGGTTTAATGAAAAACTGTTTTTT.

The V gene is TRBV5-1, the J gene TRBJ2-7, with TRBD1 matching over 12 bases. The CDR3 extends over 14 amino acids. J was trimmed by 11 bases and V by 4 bases; bases with no gene match: 10. From germline, CDR1 is SGHRS and CDR2 YFSETQ. The CDR3 coding sequence is TGCGCCAGCAGCCCCGATGGGACAGGGGGCGGAAAGTACTTC. Translation: CASSPDGTGGGKYF.

There are a few counts of this clone. V and J are TRBV2 and TRBJ2-2; the match to TRBD1 covers 7 bases. From germline, CDR1 is SNHLY and CDR2 FYNNEI. The V and J ends lost 7 bases and 4 bases, in that order; junction bases with no gene match: 6. The CDR3 runs 14 residues. The chain's CDR3 is CASTGQPGTGELFF. CDR3 sequence (DNA): TGTGCCAGCACGGGACAGCCTGGCACCGGGGAGCTGTTTTTT.

The chain is built from TRBV10-3 and TRBJ2-1; TRBD1 might be the D (6 bases). V was clipped by 10 bases and J by 2 bases, with 12 bases between them. CDR3 length equals 13 residues. Germline lookup yields CDR1 ENHRY and CDR2 SYGVKD. CDR3 sequence (DNA): TGTGCCAGGATACAGGGCACCTACAATGAGCAGTTCTTC. It yields the protein CARIQGTYNEQFF.

The chain is built from TRBV5-1 and TRBJ2-6; 7 nucleotides agree with TRBD1. CDR1 SGHRS and CDR2 YFSETQ come from the germline V gene. Trimming cost V 2 bases and J 2 bases; bases outside gene matches: 4. This CDR3 region has 16 residues. The CDR3 spells CASSFSTGTGANVLTF. The CDR3 DNA sequence: TGCGCCAGCAGCTTCTCGACAGGGACTGGGGCCAACGTCCTGACTTTC.

This clone was counted only a few times. The CDR3 reads CASSQDHGSRGNEQFF. The CDR3 nucleotides are TGCGCCAGCAGCCAAGATCACGGGAGTCGGGGGAATGAGCAGTTCTTC. The J gene is TRBJ2-1, the V gene TRBV4-3; D might be TRBD2 (6 bases). CDR3 size: 16 residues. Germline V gene sequence: CDR1 LGHNA, CDR2 YSLEER. The germline V and J ends were trimmed by 0 bases and 7 bases, with 16 bases remaining between them.

The chain employs TRBV5-1 and TRBJ1-1, with D unresolved. Trimming took 4 bases from V and 1 from J, leaving 14 bases between them. CDR3 length: 15 amino acids. The germline gives CDR1 SGHRS, CDR2 YFSETQ. The CDR3 loop is CASSTGIPTNTEAFF. CDR3 sequence (DNA): TGCGCCAGCAGCACGGGAATACCCACGAACACTGAAGCTTTCTTT.

The chain couples TRBV20-1 to TRBJ2-1; D is unclear. CDR1 is DFQATT, CDR2 SNEGSKA, per germline (reference sequence). V lost 3 bases, J lost 6 bases, and 3 bases lay in between. This CDR3 has 10 residues. CDR3 nucleotides: TGCAGTGCTAGTCTCAATGAGCAGTTCTTC. Its protein product is CSASLNEQFF.

This clone was observed a few times. This same CDR3 is encoded by further DNA sequences in the sample. The V gene is TRBV5-1, the J gene TRBJ1-1, with 7 bases fitting TRBD1. V trimming: 2 bases; J trimming: 5 bases; junction bases outside the gene matches: 3. Germline lookup yields CDR1 SGHRS and CDR2 YFSETQ. CDR3 length equals 13 residues. CDR3: CASSLGGETEAFF. The CDR3 coding sequence is TGCGCCAGCAGCTTAGGGGGCGAAACTGAAGCTTTCTTT.

The rearrangement uses TRBV7-2 and TRBJ2-1; D uncertain. From germline, CDR1 is SGHTA and CDR2 FQGNSA. The length of the CDR3 is 13 residues. The V and J ends lost 5 bases and 15 bases respectively, with 20 bases between them. The CDR3 sequence is CASSQYRDFYSFF. The DNA of the CDR3 is TGTGCCAGCAGCCAATACCGTGACTTCTATTCGTTCTTC.

A few counts support this clone. The chain employs TRBV28 and TRBJ1-6; no firm D call. The CDR3 has 12 residues. The V gene lost 6 bases and the J gene lost 6 bases, with 6 bases spanning the gap. Germline V gene sequence: CDR1 MDHEN, CDR2 SYDVKM. The CDR3 DNA follows: TGTGCCAGCAGGCCGGTTAATTCACCCCTCCACTTT. Amino acids: CASRPVNSPLHF. Complete variable domain (other parts from reference TRBV28 and TRBJ1-6): DVKVTQSSRYLVKRTGEKVFLECVQDMDHENMFWYRQDPGLGLRLIYFSYDVKMKEKGDIPEGYSVSREKKERFSLILESASTNQTSMYLCASRPVNSPLHFGNGTRLTVT.

The rearrangement uses TRBV7-2 and TRBJ1-6; 7 positions agree with TRBD1. The trim removed 5 bases at V and 10 bases at J, leaving 8 bases unmatched. This CDR3 is 14 amino acids long. The V gene's germline CDR1 is SGHTA and CDR2 FQGNSA. Written as DNA, the CDR3 is TGTGCCAGCAGCGGTAGGGGGCTAGAATCACCCCTCCACTTT. Encoded protein: CASSGRGLESPLHF. The full variable domain, in which reference TRBV7-2 and TRBJ1-6 provide the parts outside the CDR3, is GAGVSQSPSNKVTEKGKDVELRCDPISGHTALYWYRQSLGQGLEFLIYFQGNSAPDKSGLPSDRFSAERTGGSVSTLTIQRTQQEDSAVYLCASSGRGLESPLHFGNGTRLTVT.

The sample holds a few counts of this clone. The chain couples TRBV28 to TRBJ1-1, with TRBD1 identical over 8 bases. Looked up from germline, CDR1 is MDHEN and CDR2 is SYDVKM. V lost 6 bases to trimming and J lost 2 bases; unmatched junction nucleotides: 8. The CDR3 covers 15 residues. CDR3 DNA: TGTGCCAGCAGCTTACGGACAGGGCTTAACACTGAAGCTTTCTTT. This encodes CASSLRTGLNTEAFF.

V and J are TRBV2 and TRBJ2-1, with D possibly matching TRBD2 (6 bases). V lost 5 bases and J 10 bases, leaving 24 bases between the germline ends. CDR1 and CDR2 from the germline V gene are SNHLY and FYNNEI. CDR3 length equals 16 residues. The CDR3 DNA follows: TGTGCCAGCAGTTTCCCCGGGAGTACGTCCCTGAGGGAGCAGTTCTTC. Translated: CASSFPGSTSLREQFF.

This sequence joins TRBV9 and TRBJ2-1; weak D call: TRBD2 (5 bases). Per germline, CDR1 SGDLS and CDR2 YYNGEE. V dropped 4 bases and J dropped 2 bases, with 13 bases sitting between them. The CDR3 is made up of 15 amino acids. The CDR3 is CASSRAERTYNEQFF. CDR3 sequence (DNA): TGTGCCAGCAGCAGAGCGGAGCGGACCTACAATGAGCAGTTCTTC.

This clone showed up just a few times. The chain recombines TRBV27 with TRBJ2-7; tentative D call: TRBD1 (6 bases). V was pared by 4 bases and J by 3 bases, with 19 bases between. The CDR3 is 16 amino acids. Germline lookup yields CDR1 MNHEY and CDR2 SMNVEV (reference sequence). This chain's CDR3 is CASSSPDSLALYEQYF. The CDR3, as DNA: TGTGCCAGCAGTTCGCCGGACAGCTTGGCTCTCTACGAGCAGTACTTC.

The rearrangement uses TRBV6-5 and TRBJ2-2, with D perhaps matching TRBD1 (5 bases). Trimming took 10 bases from V and 3 from J, leaving 15 bases between them. Germline lookup yields CDR1 MNHEY and CDR2 SVGAGI. The CDR3 length is 14 residues. Written as DNA, the CDR3 is TGTGCCACAAAACGGCCAGGGCACACCGGGGAGCTGTTTTTT. Residues: CATKRPGHTGELFF.

The chain carries TRBV5-6 and TRBJ2-1, with a weak D call TRBD2 (5 bases). CDR1 is SGHDT, CDR2 YYEEEE, per germline. The ends were cut back, 3 bases at V and 4 bases at J, with 11 bases in the middle. The CDR3 is 14 residues long. The DNA of the CDR3 is TGTGCCAGCAGCTCAGTCGGGGTGTACAATGAGCAGTTCTTC. Encoded protein: CASSSVGVYNEQFF.